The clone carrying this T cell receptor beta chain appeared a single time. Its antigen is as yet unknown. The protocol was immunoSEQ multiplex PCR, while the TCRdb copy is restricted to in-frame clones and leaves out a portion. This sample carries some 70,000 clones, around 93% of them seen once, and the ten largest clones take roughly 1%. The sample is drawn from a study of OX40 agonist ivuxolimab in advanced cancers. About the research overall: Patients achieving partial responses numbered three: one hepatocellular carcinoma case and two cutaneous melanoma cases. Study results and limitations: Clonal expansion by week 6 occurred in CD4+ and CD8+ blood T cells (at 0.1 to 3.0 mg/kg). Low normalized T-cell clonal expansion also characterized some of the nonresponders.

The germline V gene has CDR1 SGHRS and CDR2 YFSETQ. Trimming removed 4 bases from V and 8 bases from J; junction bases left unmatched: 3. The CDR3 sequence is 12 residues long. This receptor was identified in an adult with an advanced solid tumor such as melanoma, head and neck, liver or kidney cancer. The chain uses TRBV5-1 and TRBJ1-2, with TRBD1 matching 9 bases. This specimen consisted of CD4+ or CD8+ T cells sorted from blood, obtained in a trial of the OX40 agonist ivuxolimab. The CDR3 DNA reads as TGCGCCAGCAGCCCCGGACAGGGGGGCTACACCTTC. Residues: CASSPGQGGYTF.